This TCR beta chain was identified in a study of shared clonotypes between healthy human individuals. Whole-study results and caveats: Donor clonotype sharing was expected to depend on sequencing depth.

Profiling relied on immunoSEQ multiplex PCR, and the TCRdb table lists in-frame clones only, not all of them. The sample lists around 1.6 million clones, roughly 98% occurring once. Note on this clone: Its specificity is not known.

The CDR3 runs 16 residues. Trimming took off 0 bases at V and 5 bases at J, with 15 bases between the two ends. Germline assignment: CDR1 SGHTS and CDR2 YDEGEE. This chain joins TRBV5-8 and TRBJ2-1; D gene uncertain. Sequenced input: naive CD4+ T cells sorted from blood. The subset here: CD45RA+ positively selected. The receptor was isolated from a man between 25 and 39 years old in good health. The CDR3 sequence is CASSLEGWQSHNEQFF. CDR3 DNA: TGTGCCAGCAGCTTGGAGGGTTGGCAGTCGCACAATGAGCAGTTCTTC.